This T cell receptor beta chain derives from a study of blood T cell repertoires in COVID-19. About the research overall: Acute-phase and convalescent COVID-19 samples originated in the United States, Italy and Spain. PBMCs, B-cell-depleted T cells, or T cells provided the cDNA or gDNA that made up the material.

The CDR3 is made up of 14 amino acids. Participants were aged roughly 18 to 89 years from approximately 25 US areas. Cohorts were assigned according to the clinical history that participants reported. TCRdb's table, derived via immunoSEQ multiplex PCR, lists solely in-frame clones and lacks some. The table includes about 310,000 clones, roughly 90% detected once. The V and J genes are TRBV12-1 and TRBJ1-1; the D segment call TRBD1 is taken from the table without a DNA check. TRBV12-1 is recorded as a pseudogene. The sequencing input was PBMCs or T cells enriched from blood (not recorded which). The receptor was derived from a woman younger than 30 who had recovered from COVID-19. CDR3 sequence (DNA): TGTGCCAGCAGCTTAGTAATAGGGGGCACTGAAGCTTTCTTT. Amino acid sequence: CASSLVIGGTEAFF.